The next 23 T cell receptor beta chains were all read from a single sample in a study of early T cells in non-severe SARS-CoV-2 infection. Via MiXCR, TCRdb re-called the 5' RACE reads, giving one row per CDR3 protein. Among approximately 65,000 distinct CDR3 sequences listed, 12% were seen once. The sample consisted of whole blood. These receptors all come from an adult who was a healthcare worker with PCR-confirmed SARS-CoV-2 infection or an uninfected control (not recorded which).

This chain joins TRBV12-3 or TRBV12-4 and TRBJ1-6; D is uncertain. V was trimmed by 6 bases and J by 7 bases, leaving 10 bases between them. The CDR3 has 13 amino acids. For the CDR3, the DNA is TGTGCCAGCAGCCCGGAGAGGAATTCACCCCTCCACTTT. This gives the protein CASSPERNSPLHF.

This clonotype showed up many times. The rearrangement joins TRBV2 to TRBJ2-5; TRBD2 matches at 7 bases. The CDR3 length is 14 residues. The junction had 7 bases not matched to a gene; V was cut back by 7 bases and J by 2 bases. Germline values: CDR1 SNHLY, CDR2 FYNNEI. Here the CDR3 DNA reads TGTGCCAGCACACGGGGAGGGGCACAAGAGACCCAGTACTTC. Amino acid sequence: CASTRGGAQETQYF.

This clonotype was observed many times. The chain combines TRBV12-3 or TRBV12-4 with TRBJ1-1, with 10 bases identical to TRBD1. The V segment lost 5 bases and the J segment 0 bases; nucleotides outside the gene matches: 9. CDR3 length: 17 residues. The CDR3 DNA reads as TGTGCCAGCAGTCCCCGGACAGGGGGAAGGGTGAACACTGAAGCTTTCTTT. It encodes CASSPRTGGRVNTEAFF.

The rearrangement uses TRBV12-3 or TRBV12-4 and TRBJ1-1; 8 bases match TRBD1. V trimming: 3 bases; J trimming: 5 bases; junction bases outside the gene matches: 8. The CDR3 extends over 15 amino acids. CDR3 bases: TGTGCCAGCAGTTTGGGCCAGGGGGCTCAGACTGAAGCTTTCTTT. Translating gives CASSLGQGAQTEAFF.

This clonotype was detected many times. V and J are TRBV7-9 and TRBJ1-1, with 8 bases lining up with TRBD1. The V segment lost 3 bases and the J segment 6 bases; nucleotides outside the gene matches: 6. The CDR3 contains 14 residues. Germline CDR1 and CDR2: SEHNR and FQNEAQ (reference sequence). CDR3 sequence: CASSLTGEYPEAFF. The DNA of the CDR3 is TGTGCCAGCAGCTTGACAGGGGAGTACCCTGAAGCTTTCTTT. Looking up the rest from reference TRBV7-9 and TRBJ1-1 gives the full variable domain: DTGVSQNPRHKITKRGQNVTFRCDPISEHNRLYWYRQTLGQGPEFLTYFQNEAQLEKSRLLSDRFSAERPKGSFSTLEIQRTEQGDSAMYLCASSLTGEYPEAFFGQGTRLTVV.

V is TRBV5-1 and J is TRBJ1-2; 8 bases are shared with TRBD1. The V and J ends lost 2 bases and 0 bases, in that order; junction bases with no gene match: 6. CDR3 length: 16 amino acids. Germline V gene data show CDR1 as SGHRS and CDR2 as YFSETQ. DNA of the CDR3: TGCGCCAGCAGCTTAGGACAGGGCCCGACTAACTATGGCTACACCTTC. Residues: CASSLGQGPTNYGYTF.

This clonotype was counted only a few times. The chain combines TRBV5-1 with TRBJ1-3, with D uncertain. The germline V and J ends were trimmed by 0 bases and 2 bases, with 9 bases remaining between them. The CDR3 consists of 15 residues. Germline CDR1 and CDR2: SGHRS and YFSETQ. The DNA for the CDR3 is TGCGCCAGCAGCTTGGAAGGACTTCCTGGAAACACCATATATTTT. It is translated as CASSLEGLPGNTIYF.

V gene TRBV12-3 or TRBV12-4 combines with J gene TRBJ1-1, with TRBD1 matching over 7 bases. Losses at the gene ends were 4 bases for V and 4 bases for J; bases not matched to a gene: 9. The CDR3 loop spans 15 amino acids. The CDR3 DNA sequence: TGTGCCAGCAGTTCACATAGACAGGGTAGCACTGAAGCTTTCTTT. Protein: CASSSHRQGSTEAFF.

The CDR3 reads CSARGLNRLNQPQHF. The CDR3 nucleotides read TGCAGTGCTAGAGGCCTAAACAGGTTAAACCAGCCCCAGCATTTT. This chain uses TRBV20-1 with TRBJ1-5; D is perhaps TRBD1 (5 bases). Trimming shortened V by 1 base and J by 7 bases, and 17 bases separated the two germline ends. The CDR3 totals 15 residues. Germline loops: CDR1 DFQATT, CDR2 SNEGSKA (reference sequence).

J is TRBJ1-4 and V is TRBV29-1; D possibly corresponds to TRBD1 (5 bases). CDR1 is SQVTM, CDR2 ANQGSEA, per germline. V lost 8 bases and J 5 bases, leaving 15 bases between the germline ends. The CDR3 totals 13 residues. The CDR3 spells CSPLGPKNEKLFF. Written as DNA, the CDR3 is TGCAGCCCGCTGGGGCCGAAAAATGAAAAACTGTTTTTT. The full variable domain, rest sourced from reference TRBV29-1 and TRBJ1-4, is SAVISQKPSRDICQRGTSLTIQCQVDSQVTMMFWYRQQPGQSLTLIATANQGSEATYESGFVIDKFPISRPNLTFSTLTVSNMSPEDSSIYLCSPLGPKNEKLFFGSGTQLSVL.

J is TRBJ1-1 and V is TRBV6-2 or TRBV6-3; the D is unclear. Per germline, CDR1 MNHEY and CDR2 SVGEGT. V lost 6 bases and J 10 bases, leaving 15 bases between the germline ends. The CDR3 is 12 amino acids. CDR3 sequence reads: CASRIYGLRAFF. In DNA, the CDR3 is TGTGCCAGCAGGATCTACGGGCTGAGAGCTTTCTTT.

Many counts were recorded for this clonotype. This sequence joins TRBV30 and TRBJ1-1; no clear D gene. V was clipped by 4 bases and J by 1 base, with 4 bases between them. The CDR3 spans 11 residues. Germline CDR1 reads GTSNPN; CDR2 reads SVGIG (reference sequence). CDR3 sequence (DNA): TGTGCCTGGAAGAAGAACACTGAAGCTTTCTTT. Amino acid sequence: CAWKKNTEAFF.

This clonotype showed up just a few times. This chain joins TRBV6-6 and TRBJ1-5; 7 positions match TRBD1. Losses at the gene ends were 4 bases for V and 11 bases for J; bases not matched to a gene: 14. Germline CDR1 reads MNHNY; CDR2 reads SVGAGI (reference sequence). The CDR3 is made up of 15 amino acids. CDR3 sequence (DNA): TGTGCCAGCAGTTCTATCGGAGGACAGGCGAAGGCCCAGCATTTT. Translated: CASSSIGGQAKAQHF.

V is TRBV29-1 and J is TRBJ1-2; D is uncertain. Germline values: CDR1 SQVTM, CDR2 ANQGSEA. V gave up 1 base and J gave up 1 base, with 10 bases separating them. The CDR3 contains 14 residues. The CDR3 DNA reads TGCAGCGTTGAAGCAGGTCAGGATAACTATGGCTACACCTTC. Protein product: CSVEAGQDNYGYTF.

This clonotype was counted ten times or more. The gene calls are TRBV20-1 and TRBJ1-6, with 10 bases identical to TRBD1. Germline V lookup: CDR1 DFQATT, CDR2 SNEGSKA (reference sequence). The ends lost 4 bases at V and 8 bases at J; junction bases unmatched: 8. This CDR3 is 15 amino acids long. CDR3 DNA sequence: TGCAGTGCTATCCGGGACAGGGGCAATTATTCACCCCTCCACTTT. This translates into CSAIRDRGNYSPLHF.

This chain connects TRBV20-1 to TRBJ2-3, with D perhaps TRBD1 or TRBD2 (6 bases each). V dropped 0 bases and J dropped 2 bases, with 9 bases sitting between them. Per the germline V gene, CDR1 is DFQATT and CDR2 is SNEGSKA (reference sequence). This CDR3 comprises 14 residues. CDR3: CSARDPGATDTQYF. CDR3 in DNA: TGCAGTGCTAGAGATCCGGGGGCCACAGATACGCAGTATTTT.

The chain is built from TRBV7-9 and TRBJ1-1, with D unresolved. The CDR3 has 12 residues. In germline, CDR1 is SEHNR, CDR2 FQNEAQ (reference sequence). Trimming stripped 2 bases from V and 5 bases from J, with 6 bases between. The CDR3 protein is CASSLTGTEAFF. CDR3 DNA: TGTGCCAGCAGCTTAACGGGGACTGAAGCTTTCTTT.

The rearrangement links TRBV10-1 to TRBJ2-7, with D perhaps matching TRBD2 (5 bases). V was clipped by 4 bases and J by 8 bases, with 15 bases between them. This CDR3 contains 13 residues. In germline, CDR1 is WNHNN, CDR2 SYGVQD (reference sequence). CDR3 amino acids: CASSASKTGKQYF. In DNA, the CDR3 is TGCGCCAGCAGTGCCTCGAAGACCGGGAAGCAGTACTTC.

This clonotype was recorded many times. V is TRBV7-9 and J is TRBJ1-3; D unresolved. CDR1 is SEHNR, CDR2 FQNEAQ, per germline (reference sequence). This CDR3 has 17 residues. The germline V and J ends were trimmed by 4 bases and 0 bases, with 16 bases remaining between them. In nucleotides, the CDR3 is TGTGCCAGCAGCTCGGCCGGTACGGCTAGCTCTGGAAACACCATATATTTT. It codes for CASSSAGTASSGNTIYF.

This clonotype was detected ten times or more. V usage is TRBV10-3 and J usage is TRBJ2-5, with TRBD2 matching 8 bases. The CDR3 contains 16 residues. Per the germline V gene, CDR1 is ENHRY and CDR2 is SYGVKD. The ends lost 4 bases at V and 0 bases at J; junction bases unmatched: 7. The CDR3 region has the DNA TGTGCCATCAGTGGGGGTAGCGGGGCGTACCAAGAGACCCAGTACTTC. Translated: CAISGGSGAYQETQYF.

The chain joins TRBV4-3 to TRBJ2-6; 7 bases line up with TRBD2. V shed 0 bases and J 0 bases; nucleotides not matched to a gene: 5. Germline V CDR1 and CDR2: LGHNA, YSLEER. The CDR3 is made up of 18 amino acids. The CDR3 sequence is CASSQDSGGSSGANVLTF. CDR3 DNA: TGCGCCAGCAGCCAAGATTCTGGCGGGAGCTCTGGGGCCAACGTCCTGACTTTC.

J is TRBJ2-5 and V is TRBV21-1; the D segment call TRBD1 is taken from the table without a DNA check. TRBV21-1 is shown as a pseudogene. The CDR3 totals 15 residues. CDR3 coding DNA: TGTGCCAGCAGCAAAGAACAGGGAAGTCAAGAGACCCAGTACTTC. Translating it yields CASSKEQGSQETQYF.

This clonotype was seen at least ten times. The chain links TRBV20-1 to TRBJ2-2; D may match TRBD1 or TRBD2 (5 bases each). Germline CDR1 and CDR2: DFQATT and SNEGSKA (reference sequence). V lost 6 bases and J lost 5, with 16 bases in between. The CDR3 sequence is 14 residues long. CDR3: CSALRGPETGELFF. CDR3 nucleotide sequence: TGCAGTGCGCTACGGGGCCCTGAGACCGGGGAGCTGTTTTTT.